This T cell receptor (beta chain) was identified during a study of response to subunit inactivated influenza vaccine. TCRdb called the RT-PCR reads again in MiXCR, with one record for every CDR3 protein. The sample includes about 650,000 distinct CDR3 sequences, 14% of them seen just once. Findings of the study overall: It was suggested by the authors that few new T cells are recruited by each seasonal influenza vaccination.

Germline-derived CDR1 and CDR2 are SGHRS and YFSETQ. The CDR3 contains 17 residues. Trimming at V came to 2 bases and at J to 4 bases, leaving 10 bases not matched to a gene. This clonotype has more than one count but fewer than ten. The antigen remains unidentified. The rearrangement links TRBV5-1 to TRBJ2-2; 8 nucleotides align to TRBD2. The sequencing here drew on PBMCs from blood, taken 14 to 15 days before vaccination. The sequence came from a man aged 50 to 59 who received an inactivated influenza vaccine. CDR3 in amino acids: CASSLTAAGAVTGELFF. Written as DNA, the CDR3 is TGCGCCAGCAGCTTAACCGCAGCGGGGGCGGTCACCGGGGAGCTGTTTTTT.